A selection of T cell receptor beta chains follows, all from one sample in a study of cytomegalovirus exposure and HLA in healthy donors. This table comes from immunoSEQ multiplex PCR, and its TCRdb copy is limited to in-frame clones, with some not included. The data show some 110,000 clones, with roughly 80% seen just once and roughly 23% held by the top ten. Sequenced sample: PBMCs. These receptors all come from a young man in good health and CMV-seropositive. Each CDR3 is given with its conserved first and last residue. Fields, in order: V gene, clone size, D gene, J gene, CDR3 protein, CDR3 DNA. A D gene is named only where the DNA matches it firmly. The size of a clone is reported for some rows only, either as once, few or many, or as a class for expanded clones.

v_call: TRBV10-2; clone_size: -; d_call: -; j_call: TRBJ2-1; cdr3_aa: CASSEFFEGYEQFF; cdr3_nt: TGCGCCAGCAGTGAGTTTTTTGAGGGATATGAGCAGTTCTTC
v_call: TRBV6-5; clone_size: -; d_call: -; j_call: TRBJ1-1; cdr3_aa: CASSPYLQAAKAFF; cdr3_nt: TGTGCCAGCAGTCCGTACCTACAGGCGGCGAAAGCTTTCTTT
v_call: TRBV5-4; clone_size: -; d_call: -; j_call: TRBJ2-1; cdr3_aa: CASSLGLGLSHNEQFF; cdr3_nt: TGTGCCAGCAGCTTGGGGTTGGGACTTAGTCACAATGAGCAGTTCTTC
v_call: TRBV27; clone_size: -; d_call: TRBD1; j_call: TRBJ1-2; cdr3_aa: CASTRTGSLDGYTF; cdr3_nt: TGTGCCAGCACCAGGACAGGGTCCTTGGATGGCTACACCTTC
v_call: TRBV7-8; clone_size: -; d_call: -; j_call: TRBJ1-6; cdr3_aa: CASTSSTNSYNSPLHF; cdr3_nt: TGTGCCAGCACCTCTTCCACTAACTCCTATAATTCACCCCTCCACTTT
v_call: TRBV6-1; clone_size: -; d_call: TRBD1; j_call: TRBJ2-7; cdr3_aa: CASNFRDRGSYEQYF; cdr3_nt: TGTGCCAGCAATTTCCGGGACAGGGGCTCCTACGAGCAGTACTTC
v_call: TRBV2; clone_size: -; d_call: TRBD1; j_call: TRBJ1-2; cdr3_aa: CASLGQGRPNYGYTF; cdr3_nt: TGTGCCAGCTTGGGACAGGGTAGGCCGAACTATGGCTACACCTTC
v_call: TRBV13; clone_size: -; d_call: TRBD1; j_call: TRBJ2-5; cdr3_aa: CASSFTGGVETQYF; cdr3_nt: TGTGCCAGCAGTTTTACAGGGGGCGTGGAGACCCAGTACTTC
v_call: TRBV5-1; clone_size: -; d_call: TRBD1; j_call: TRBJ1-4; cdr3_aa: CASSLGTGSEKLFF; cdr3_nt: TGCGCCAGCAGCTTAGGGACAGGGTCGGAAAAACTGTTTTTT
v_call: TRBV7-2; clone_size: few; d_call: -; j_call: TRBJ2-2; cdr3_aa: CASSLVGAGELFF; cdr3_nt: TGTGCCAGCAGCTTAGTAGGGGCCGGGGAGCTGTTTTTT
v_call: TRBV5-4; clone_size: -; d_call: -; j_call: TRBJ1-2; cdr3_aa: CASSSRVHDGYTF; cdr3_nt: TGTGCCAGCAGCTCTCGGGTCCACGATGGCTACACCTTC
v_call: TRBV29-1; clone_size: few; d_call: -; j_call: TRBJ1-4; cdr3_aa: CSVVEEANEKLFF; cdr3_nt: TGCAGCGTTGTGGAGGAAGCTAATGAAAAACTGTTTTTT
v_call: TRBV9; clone_size: -; d_call: -; j_call: TRBJ2-3; cdr3_aa: CASSLQTPQDTQYF; cdr3_nt: TGTGCCAGCAGTTTACAGACACCTCAAGATACGCAGTATTTT
v_call: TRBV4-1; clone_size: -; d_call: -; j_call: TRBJ1-2; cdr3_aa: CASSQEQAAYGYTF; cdr3_nt: TGCGCCAGCAGCCAAGAACAGGCGGCCTATGGCTACACCTTC
v_call: TRBV6-5; clone_size: -; d_call: -; j_call: TRBJ1-1; cdr3_aa: CASSYSPGNTEAFF; cdr3_nt: TGTGCCAGCAGTTATTCCCCGGGGAACACTGAAGCTTTCTTT
v_call: TRBV30; clone_size: -; d_call: TRBD1; j_call: TRBJ1-6; cdr3_aa: CAWGTGSNSPLHF; cdr3_nt: TGTGCCTGGGGGACAGGGAGCAATTCACCCCTCCACTTT
v_call: TRBV6-7; clone_size: -; d_call: -; j_call: TRBJ2-5; cdr3_aa: CASSPPLGLETQYF; cdr3_nt: TGTGCCAGCAGTCCCCCGTTAGGACTGGAGACCCAGTACTTC
v_call: TRBV5-8; clone_size: -; d_call: TRBD1; j_call: TRBJ1-2; cdr3_aa: CASSFRGLGNYGYTF; cdr3_nt: TGTGCCAGCAGCTTCAGGGGGCTGGGGAACTATGGCTACACCTTC
v_call: TRBV5-1; clone_size: -; d_call: TRBD1; j_call: TRBJ1-4; cdr3_aa: CASSRINRGTNEKLFF; cdr3_nt: TGCGCCAGCAGCCGCATAAACAGGGGAACTAATGAAAAACTGTTTTTT
v_call: TRBV20-1; clone_size: -; d_call: -; j_call: TRBJ2-5; cdr3_aa: CSAPSGETQYF; cdr3_nt: TGCAGTGCCCCCAGCGGGGAGACCCAGTACTTC
v_call: TRBV6-5; clone_size: -; d_call: -; j_call: TRBJ2-5; cdr3_aa: CASSRGPPYQETQYF; cdr3_nt: TGTGCCAGCAGCCGCGGGCCCCCGTACCAAGAGACCCAGTACTTC
v_call: TRBV19; clone_size: -; d_call: -; j_call: TRBJ2-7; cdr3_aa: CASSSTGTYEQYF; cdr3_nt: TGTGCCAGTAGTTCAACAGGAACCTACGAGCAGTACTTC
v_call: TRBV11-3; clone_size: -; d_call: TRBD2; j_call: TRBJ2-1; cdr3_aa: CASSLAREGYNEQFF; cdr3_nt: TGTGCCAGCAGCTTAGCGCGGGAGGGGTACAATGAGCAGTTCTTC
v_call: TRBV5-1; clone_size: few; d_call: TRBD1; j_call: TRBJ1-2; cdr3_aa: CASSLSRDGTVNYGYTF; cdr3_nt: TGCGCCAGCAGCTTGTCGCGGGATGGGACAGTAAACTATGGCTACACCTTC
v_call: TRBV25-1; clone_size: -; d_call: -; j_call: TRBJ2-1; cdr3_aa: CASSDYRESYNEQFF; cdr3_nt: TGTGCCAGCAGTGATTACCGGGAATCTTACAATGAGCAGTTCTTC
v_call: TRBV7-9; clone_size: -; d_call: TRBD1; j_call: TRBJ1-5; cdr3_aa: CASSRTGEQPQHF; cdr3_nt: TGTGCCAGCAGCAGGACAGGGGAGCAGCCCCAGCATTTT
v_call: TRBV27; clone_size: few; d_call: TRBD2; j_call: TRBJ2-4; cdr3_aa: CASSPAGLAGIQYF; cdr3_nt: TGTGCCAGCAGCCCGGCGGGCCTAGCGGGGATTCAGTACTTC
v_call: TRBV4-1; clone_size: -; d_call: TRBD2; j_call: TRBJ2-5; cdr3_aa: CASRPGGGETQYF; cdr3_nt: TGCGCCAGCAGACCTGGCGGGGGTGAGACCCAGTACTTC
v_call: TRBV7-2; clone_size: -; d_call: TRBD1; j_call: TRBJ1-4; cdr3_aa: CASSGGQGAFEKLFF; cdr3_nt: TGTGCCAGCAGCGGGGGACAGGGGGCATTTGAAAAACTGTTTTTT
v_call: TRBV25-1; clone_size: -; d_call: -; j_call: TRBJ1-1; cdr3_aa: CASSEAGTEAFF; cdr3_nt: TGTGCCAGCAGTGAAGCGGGGACTGAAGCTTTCTTT